Detailed here is one T cell receptor beta chain. The data stem from a study of blood T cell repertoires in COVID-19. About the research overall: Sample material is recorded as cDNA or gDNA derived from T cells, B-cell-depleted T cells, or PBMCs.

Followed over time, Seattle patients had been enrolled while infection was active. Clones were sequenced by immunoSEQ multiplex PCR, and TCRdb holds only the in-frame ones, with some missing. The sample has about 200,000 clones, over 75% seen once. After removal of 0 bases from V and 5 bases from J, the junction contained 11 bases not matched to a gene. The CDR3 loop spans 18 amino acids. The V gene's germline CDR1 is KGHSH and CDR2 LQKENI. This receptor was identified in a man aged 45-60 years with COVID-19, enrolled during active disease. Sample: peripheral blood. This rearrangement joins TRBV18 to TRBJ2-1, with 9 nucleotides matching TRBD2. The CDR3 spells CASSPPWRGGQGDNEQFF. As DNA, the CDR3 is TGTGCCAGCTCACCACCTTGGCGGGGGGGCCAAGGGGACAATGAGCAGTTCTTC.